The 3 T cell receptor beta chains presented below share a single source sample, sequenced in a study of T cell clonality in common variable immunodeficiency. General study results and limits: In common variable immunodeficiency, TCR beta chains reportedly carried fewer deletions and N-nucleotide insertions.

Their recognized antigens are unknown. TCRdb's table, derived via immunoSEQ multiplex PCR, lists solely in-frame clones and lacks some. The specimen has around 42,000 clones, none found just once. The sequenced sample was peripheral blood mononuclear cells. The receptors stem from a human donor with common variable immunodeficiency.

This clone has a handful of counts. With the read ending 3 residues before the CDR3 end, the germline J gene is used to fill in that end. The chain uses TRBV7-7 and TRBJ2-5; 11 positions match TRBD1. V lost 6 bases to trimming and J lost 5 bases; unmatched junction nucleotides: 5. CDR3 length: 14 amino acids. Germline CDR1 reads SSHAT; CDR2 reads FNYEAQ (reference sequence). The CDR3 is CASSSGTGGETQYF. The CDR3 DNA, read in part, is TGTGCCAGCAGTTCCGGGACAGGGGGGGAGACC. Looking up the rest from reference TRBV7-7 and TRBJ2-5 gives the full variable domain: GAGVSQSPRYKVTKRGQDVTLRCDPISSHATLYWYQQALGQGPEFLTYFNYEAQPDKSGLPSDRFSAERPEGSISTLTIQRTEQRDSAMYRCASSSGTGGETQYFGPGTRLLVL.

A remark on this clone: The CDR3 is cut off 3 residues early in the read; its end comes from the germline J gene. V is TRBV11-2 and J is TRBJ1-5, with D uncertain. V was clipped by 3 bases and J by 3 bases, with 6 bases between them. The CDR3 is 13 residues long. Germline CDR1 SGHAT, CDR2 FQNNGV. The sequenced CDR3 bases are TGTGCCAGCAGCTTTACAGTCAATCAGCCC. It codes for CASSFTVNQP. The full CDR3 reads CASSFTVNQPQHF.

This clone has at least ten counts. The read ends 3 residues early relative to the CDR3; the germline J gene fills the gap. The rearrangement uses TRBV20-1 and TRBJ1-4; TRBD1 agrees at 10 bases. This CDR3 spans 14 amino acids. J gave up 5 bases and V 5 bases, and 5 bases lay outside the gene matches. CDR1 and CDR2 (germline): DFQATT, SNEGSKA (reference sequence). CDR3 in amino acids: CSAGPGQGNEKLFF. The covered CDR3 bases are TGCAGTGCTGGACCGGGACAGGGGAATGAAAAA.